Listed below are T cell receptor beta chains from one sample, sequenced in a study of blood T cell repertoires in COVID-19. Sequencing was performed with immunoSEQ multiplex PCR; in TCRdb, only in-frame clones are kept and a portion is missing. The table includes about 220,000 clones, 87% detected once. The sample comprised PBMCs or T cells enriched from blood (not recorded which). All receptors come from a woman aged 25 to 39 with acute COVID-19. CDR3s include the opening cysteine and the closing phenylalanine or tryptophan. A D gene is named only where the DNA matches it firmly. Where a row states a size, it is once, few, many or the class of an expanded clone; other rows omit it.

clone_size,v_call,j_call,d_call,cdr3_aa,cdr3_nt
few,TRBV21-1,TRBJ1-5,NA,CASSKVRVTQPQHF,TGTGCCAGCAGCAAAGTGCGGGTGACTCAGCCCCAGCATTTT
NA,TRBV4-1,TRBJ1-1,TRBD1,CASSLITGGNTEAFF,TGCGCCAGCAGCCTAATAACAGGGGGAAACACTGAAGCTTTCTTT
NA,TRBV6-5,TRBJ2-7,NA,CASSTGLLSYEQYF,TGTGCCAGCAGCACCGGACTGCTCTCCTACGAGCAGTACTTC
once,TRBV15,TRBJ2-1,TRBD1,CATSRDLVRGHYNEQFF,TGTGCCACCAGCAGAGATTTAGTCAGGGGGCACTACAATGAGCAGTTCTTC
many,TRBV6-5,TRBJ2-6,TRBD1,CASSTGGSGANVLTF,TGTGCCAGCAGCACAGGGGGATCCGGGGCCAACGTCCTGACTTTC
NA,TRBV6-5,TRBJ2-5,NA,CASSSTTGSETQYF,TGTGCCAGCAGTTCGACCACAGGCAGTGAGACCCAGTACTTC
NA,TRBV29-1,TRBJ1-1,TRBD1,CSVEGRTGGANTEAFF,TGCAGCGTTGAAGGACGGACAGGGGGGGCGAACACTGAAGCTTTCTTT
NA,TRBV25-1,TRBJ2-2,NA,CASSKNRVSGELFF,TGTGCCAGCAGTAAAAACAGGGTTTCCGGGGAGCTGTTTTTT
NA,TRBV5-4,TRBJ2-1,TRBD1,CASSSRDRGLNEQFF,TGTGCCAGCAGCTCCCGGGACAGGGGATTAAATGAGCAGTTCTTC
NA,TRBV18,TRBJ1-1,NA,CASSPTVLGNTEAFF,TGTGCCAGCTCACCCACAGTATTGGGGAACACTGAAGCTTTCTTT
NA,TRBV15,TRBJ2-5,NA,CATSRATPGLQETQYF,TGTGCCACCAGCAGAGCAACACCGGGACTCCAAGAGACCCAGTACTTC
NA,TRBV11-2,TRBJ2-7,TRBD1,CASSWGQGAYEQYF,TGTGCCAGCAGCTGGGGACAGGGGGCTTACGAGCAGTACTTC
NA,TRBV11-3,TRBJ1-1,TRBD1,CASSFEGATEAFF,TGTGCCAGCAGCTTTGAGGGGGCCACTGAAGCTTTCTTT
NA,TRBV29-1,TRBJ1-2,TRBD1,CSAWTGEDYGYTF,TGCAGCGCTTGGACAGGGGAGGACTATGGCTACACCTTC
NA,TRBV5-5,TRBJ2-5,TRBD1,CASSLEQGALETQYF,TGTGCCAGCAGCTTGGAACAGGGGGCGTTGGAGACCCAGTACTTC
NA,TRBV6-1,TRBJ1-2,NA,CASSLSGVNYGYTF,TGTGCCAGCAGTCTTTCCGGGGTGAACTATGGCTACACCTTC
NA,TRBV6-5,TRBJ2-7,NA,CASSFQQNYEQYF,TGTGCCAGCAGTTTTCAACAGAACTACGAGCAGTACTTC
NA,TRBV3-1/TRBV3-2,TRBJ1-1,TRBD1,CASSQGQGAEAFF,TGTGCCAGCAGCCAGGGACAGGGGGCTGAAGCTTTCTTT
few,TRBV3-1/TRBV3-2,TRBJ2-2,NA,CASSPDSGELFF,TGTGCCAGCAGCCCCGACAGCGGGGAGCTGTTTTTT
NA,TRBV7-2,TRBJ1-6,NA,CASSLGGLGSPLHF,TGTGCCAGCAGCTTAGGAGGGCTGGGTTCACCCCTCCACTTT
once,TRBV4-1,TRBJ1-1,TRBD1,CASSHLGGRNTEAFF,TGCGCCAGCAGCCACCTAGGGGGCAGGAACACTGAAGCTTTCTTT
NA,TRBV4-3,TRBJ2-5,NA,CASSQEVAETQYF,TGCGCCAGCAGCCAAGAAGTGGCAGAGACCCAGTACTTC
NA,TRBV30,TRBJ1-1,NA,CAWSVKGVSAAFF,TGTGCCTGGAGTGTTAAGGGGGTTTCAGCGGCTTTCTTT
NA,TRBV6-5,TRBJ1-6,NA,CASSYSIPRGHSPLHF,TGTGCCAGCAGTTACTCCATACCGCGTGGGCATTCACCCCTCCACTTT
NA,TRBV4-1,TRBJ1-1,NA,CASSLNREITEAFF,TGCGCCAGCAGCCTGAACAGGGAAATTACTGAAGCTTTCTTT
NA,TRBV29-1,TRBJ2-1,TRBD1,CSAARTGGWSSYNEQFF,TGCAGCGCCGCTCGGACAGGGGGCTGGAGCTCCTACAATGAGCAGTTCTTC
NA,TRBV5-1,TRBJ2-7,TRBD1,CASSLGTGVHEQYF,TGCGCCAGCAGCTTGGGGACAGGGGTACACGAGCAGTACTTC
NA,TRBV11-2,TRBJ2-5,NA,CASSSLDRETQYF,TGTGCCAGCAGCTCCCTCGATCGGGAGACCCAGTACTTC
NA,TRBV11-2,TRBJ2-3,TRBD2,CASRASGGTQYF,TGTGCCAGCAGGGCTAGCGGGGGGACGCAGTATTTT
NA,TRBV29-1,TRBJ1-2,NA,CSSSGGIGYTF,TGCAGCTCTTCGGGGGGGATCGGCTACACCTTC
NA,TRBV3-1/TRBV3-2,TRBJ2-2,TRBD1,CASSPFYVGGGGELFF,TGTGCCAGCAGCCCCTTCTATGTAGGGGGCGGCGGGGAGCTGTTTTTT
few,TRBV5-1,TRBJ1-1,TRBD1,CASSGAGTGSTEAFF,TGCGCCAGCAGCGGCGCCGGGACAGGGAGCACTGAAGCTTTCTTT
few,TRBV7-8,TRBJ1-2,NA,CASSSTWGEGANYGYTF,TGTGCCAGCAGCTCCACTTGGGGGGAGGGGGCTAACTATGGCTACACCTTC
NA,TRBV18,TRBJ2-3,NA,CASSPGFDGGTQYF,TGTGCCAGCTCACCAGGCTTCGACGGAGGTACGCAGTATTTT
many,TRBV30,TRBJ2-1,NA,CAWSVGQSSYNEQFF,TGTGCCTGGAGTGTGGGGCAGAGCTCCTACAATGAGCAGTTCTTC
once,TRBV9,TRBJ2-6,TRBD1,CASSPSLQGATGANVLTF,TGTGCCAGCAGCCCAAGCCTACAGGGGGCGACTGGGGCCAACGTCCTGACTTTC
NA,TRBV10-3,TRBJ1-5,TRBD1,CAIKGQGSQPQHF,TGTGCCATCAAGGGACAGGGGAGTCAGCCCCAGCATTTT
NA,TRBV12-5,TRBJ1-6,NA,CASGLDLNSPLHF,TGTGCTAGTGGTTTGGACCTAAATTCACCCCTCCACTTT
NA,TRBV9,TRBJ1-6,NA,CASSPDTGSDSPLHF,TGTGCCAGCAGCCCCGATACAGGGTCAGATTCACCCCTCCACTTT
NA,TRBV5-1,TRBJ1-1,NA,CASSLGHLNTEAFF,TGCGCCAGCAGCTTGGGACACTTGAACACTGAAGCTTTCTTT